This T cell receptor beta chain was profiled in a study of regulatory T cells in long-lasting Graves disease. Time point meaning: newly diagnosed GD, antithyroid drugs for less than 3 months. RNA extracted from PBMCs served as the sequencing template. Library construction for TCR beta used iRepertoire HTBI primers and Arm-PCR of CDR3 regions. Each CDR3 protein gets one entry after TCRdb re-called the multiplex PCR reads with MiXCR. The sample lists 400,000 to 650,000 distinct CDR3 sequences, approximately 16% occurring once. These records were also assigned to another study, of T cells in Graves' hyperthyroidism and ophthalmopathy.

Sequenced here: peripheral blood mononuclear cells (PBMCs), sampled at new diagnosis, from a patient treated with antithyroid drugs. The clonotype originates from a woman between 40 and 65 years old with Graves disease.

CDR3 sequence reads: CASSLAPGQGAAEQYF. In nucleotides, the CDR3 is TGTGCCAGCAGTTTAGCGCCGGGTCAGGGGGCGGCCGAGCAGTACTTC. The chain has TRBV12-3 or TRBV12-4 and TRBJ2-7; 8 bases fit TRBD1. Trimming cost V 0 bases and J 6 bases; bases outside gene matches: 10. The length of the CDR3 is 16 residues.